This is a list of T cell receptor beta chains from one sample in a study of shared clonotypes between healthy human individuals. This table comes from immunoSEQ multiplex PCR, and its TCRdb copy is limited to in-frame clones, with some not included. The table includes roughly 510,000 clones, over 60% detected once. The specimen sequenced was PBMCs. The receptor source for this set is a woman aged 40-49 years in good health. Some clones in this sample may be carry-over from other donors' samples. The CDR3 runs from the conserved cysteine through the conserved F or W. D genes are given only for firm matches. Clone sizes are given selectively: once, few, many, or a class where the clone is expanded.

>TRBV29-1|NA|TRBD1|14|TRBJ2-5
CSVANWDSQETQYF
TGCAGCGTCGCGAATTGGGACAGCCAAGAGACCCAGTACTTC
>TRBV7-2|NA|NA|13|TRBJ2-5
CASRNLGVETQYF
TGTGCCAGCAGGAATCTGGGGGTGGAGACCCAGTACTTC
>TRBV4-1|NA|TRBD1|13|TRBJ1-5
CASSPYRGQPQHF
TGCGCCAGCAGCCCTTACAGGGGGCAGCCCCAGCATTTT
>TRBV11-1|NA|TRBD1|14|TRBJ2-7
CASSAQTGGYEQYF
TGTGCCAGCAGCGCCCAGACAGGGGGCTACGAGCAGTACTTC
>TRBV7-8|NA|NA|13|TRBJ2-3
CASSWDPRGTQYF
TGTGCCAGCAGCTGGGACCCCAGGGGTACGCAGTATTTT
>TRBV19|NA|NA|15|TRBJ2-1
CASEANVASYNEQFF
TGTGCCAGTGAGGCCAACGTAGCGAGCTACAATGAGCAGTTCTTC
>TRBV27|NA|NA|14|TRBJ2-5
CASSPPQAKETQYF
TGTGCCAGCAGTCCCCCCCAAGCCAAAGAGACCCAGTACTTC
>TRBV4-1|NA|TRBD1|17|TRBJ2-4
CASSQPGQGFAKNIQYF
TGCGCCAGCAGCCAACCAGGACAGGGCTTCGCCAAAAACATTCAGTACTTC
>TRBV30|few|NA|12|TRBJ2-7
CAWSGLALAQYF
TGTGCCTGGAGTGGCCTAGCGCTCGCGCAGTACTTC
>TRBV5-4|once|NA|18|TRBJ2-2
CASSLVRATLGAKGELFF
TGTGCCAGCAGCCTCGTCAGGGCGACATTAGGGGCTAAAGGGGAGCTGTTTTTT
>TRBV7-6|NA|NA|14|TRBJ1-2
CASSLGGANYGYTF
TGTGCCAGCAGCTTGGGGGGTGCTAACTATGGCTACACCTTC
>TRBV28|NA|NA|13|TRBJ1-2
CASSNPNRDGYTF
TGTGCCAGCAGTAACCCTAACAGGGATGGCTACACCTTC
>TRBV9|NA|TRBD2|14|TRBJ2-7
CASSRTGGSYEQYF
TGTGCCAGCAGCCGTACGGGAGGGTCCTACGAGCAGTACTTC
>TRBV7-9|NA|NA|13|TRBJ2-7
CASSRISLGEQYF
TGTGCCAGCAGTCGTATCTCTCTCGGCGAGCAGTACTTC
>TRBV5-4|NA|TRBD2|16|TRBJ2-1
CASSLGLAGGYNEQFF
TGTGCCAGCAGCTTGGGGCTAGCGGGAGGATACAATGAGCAGTTCTTC